The following is a T cell receptor (beta chain) sequence with its context. Its antigen remains unidentified. Genomic DNA belonging to each subset was distributed in equal measure over several immunoSEQ plates. Assay: immunoSEQ multiplex PCR; the TCRdb copy retains only in-frame clones and omits some. The sample includes 2 million to 2.5 million clones, 90% to 97% of them seen just once. The data stem from a study of shared clonotypes between healthy human individuals. Study-wide results and caveats: Naive CD4 clonotype sharing across a few donors was around 5.5%. Naive subsets generally had larger estimated richness than memory subsets. Among donors, sharing of clonotypes was expected to be affected by sequencing depth.

Sequenced: naive CD4+ T cells sorted from blood. Noted subset: CD45RA+ positively selected. This clonotype was sampled from a man between 18 and 35 years old in good health.

CDR3 loop: CASSPVDRFRDIQYF. CDR3 in DNA: TGTGCCAGCAGCCCGGTCGACAGGTTTCGGGACATTCAGTACTTC. V and J are TRBV2 and TRBJ2-4; perhaps TRBD1 as D (6 bases). Trimming pared 6 bases from V and 8 bases from J, leaving 20 bases between. The CDR3 loop spans 15 amino acids. Germline CDR1 reads SNHLY; CDR2 reads FYNNEI. Together with reference TRBV2 and TRBJ2-4, the CDR3 gives the full variable domain: EPEVTQTPSHQVTQMGQEVILRCVPISNHLYFYWYRQILGQKVEFLVSFYNNEISEKSEIFDDQFSVERPDGSNFTLKIRSTKLEDSAMYFCASSPVDRFRDIQYFGAGTRLSVL.